The rows below give T cell receptor beta chains drawn from one sample of a study of breast tumors, draining lymph nodes, adjacent tissues. Via MiXCR, TCRdb re-called the multiplex PCR reads, giving one row per CDR3 protein. The table has approximately 17,000 distinct CDR3 sequences, about 45% seen once. Material: tumor-adjacent breast tissue. The receptor set was obtained from a female donor with breast cancer. Some clones in this sample may be carry-over from other donors' samples. Each CDR3 is given with its conserved first and last residue. A D gene is named only where the DNA matches it firmly. Rows may omit the clone size; those that give it use once, few, many or a size class.

TRBJ2-1 TRBV9 TRBD2 - CASSVLSGSGNEQFF TGTGCCAGCAGCGTACTTAGCGGGAGTGGGAATGAGCAGTTCTTC
TRBJ1-6 TRBV5-6 - - CASSLLGAANSPLHF TGTGCCAGCAGCCTTCTAGGGGCCGCTAATTCACCCCTCCACTTT
TRBJ1-5 TRBV19 TRBD1 - CASRGTADQPQHF TGTGCCAGTAGGGGGACAGCGGATCAGCCCCAGCATTTT
TRBJ1-5 TRBV20-1 - few CSASWAGERNQPQHF TGCAGTGCTAGTTGGGCAGGAGAACGCAATCAGCCCCAGCATTTT
TRBJ2-1 TRBV3-1 TRBD2 many CASSQDLGLANNNEQFF TGTGCCAGCAGCCAAGATTTAGGACTAGCGAATAACAATGAGCAGTTCTTC
TRBJ2-7 TRBV20-1 TRBD1 medium-sized CSARFRQGTYEQYF TGCAGTGCCCGGTTTAGACAGGGGACCTACGAGCAGTACTTC
TRBJ1-3 TRBV14 - few CASSLRARSGNTIYF TGTGCCAGCAGCCTCAGGGCCCGCTCTGGAAACACCATATATTTT
TRBJ2-1 TRBV6-5 - many CASRGTSKWYNEQFF TGTGCCAGCAGGGGGACATCCAAGTGGTACAATGAGCAGTTCTTC
TRBJ2-7 TRBV4-2 - - CASSLQGGRGSYEQYF TGTGCCAGCAGCCTTCAGGGGGGCAGAGGGAGCTACGAGCAGTACTTC
TRBJ1-2 TRBV27 - - CASSLSGHGNTF TGTGCCAGCAGTTTATCAGGGCATGGAAACACCTTC
TRBJ2-7 TRBV12-3/TRBV12-4 TRBD2 - CASRRGVSSYEQYF TGTGCCAGCAGACGGGGGGTAAGCTCCTACGAGCAGTACTTC
TRBJ2-3 TRBV9 TRBD2 once CASSFGTSGGTDTQYF TGTGCCAGCAGCTTTGGGACTAGCGGGGGGACAGATACGCAGTATTTT
TRBJ2-5 TRBV7-9 - - CASSLEGQPGETQYF TGTGCCAGCAGCTTAGAGGGCCAGCCAGGAGAGACCCAGTACTTC
TRBJ2-3 TRBV10-3 TRBD2 - CAISQAGTTDTQYF TGTGCCATCAGCCAAGCGGGAACCACAGATACGCAGTATTTT
TRBJ2-1 TRBV6-5 TRBD1 - CASIGTGRNTEQFF TGTGCCAGCATAGGGACAGGCCGGAACACTGAGCAGTTCTTC
TRBJ2-3 TRBV6-2/TRBV6-3 TRBD2 many CASSHSDGGADTQYF TGTGCCAGCAGTCACTCGGACGGGGGGGCAGATACGCAGTATTTT